One and the same sample provided the 24 T cell receptor beta chains below, sequenced in a study of response to subunit inactivated influenza vaccine. TCRdb passed the RT-PCR reads through MiXCR, listing each CDR3 protein once. In the table there are approximately 700,000 distinct CDR3 sequences, approximately 15% of which are singletons. The specimen comprised PBMCs from blood, sampled roughly 15 days before vaccination. These receptor sequences come from a man aged 50-59 years who received an inactivated influenza vaccine.

The chain carries TRBV4-1 and TRBJ1-2; the match to TRBD1 covers 8 bases. Unmatched junction bases numbered 6, after V lost 3 bases and J lost 6 bases. Germline V gives CDR1 MGHRA, CDR2 YSYEKL. CDR3 size: 14 residues. The CDR3 here is CASSHYDRGNGYTF. CDR3 DNA sequence: TGCGCCAGCAGCCATTACGACAGGGGAAATGGCTACACCTTC.

The chain employs TRBV10-3 and TRBJ1-2; D is uncertain. With 9 bases removed from V and 4 bases from J, the gap between germline ends came to 12 bases. Germline V lookup: CDR1 ENHRY, CDR2 SYGVKD. This CDR3 is built from 12 residues. The CDR3 sequence: CAIKPGSYGYTF. CDR3 DNA sequence: TGTGCCATTAAACCGGGATCCTATGGCTACACCTTC.

The chain joins TRBV10-3 to TRBJ2-3, with TRBD1 identical over 9 bases. Germline assignment: CDR1 ENHRY and CDR2 SYGVKD. There are 17 residues in the CDR3. V dropped 5 bases and J dropped 1; count of bases not matched to a gene: 10. The CDR3 nucleotides read TGTGCCATCAGTCCCCGGGACAGGGATTTCGGCACAGATACGCAGTATTTT. It yields the protein CAISPRDRDFGTDTQYF.

This clonotype was seen ten or more times. V usage is TRBV18 and J usage is TRBJ1-1; D is perhaps TRBD1 (5 bases). Between the trimmed V and J ends, which lost 3 bases and 8 bases, there was a span of 10 bases. CDR3 length: 12 residues. Germline CDR1 is KGHSH and CDR2 is LQKENI. CDR3 in DNA: TGTGCCAGCTCACCTTTCAAGGGGGAAGCTTTCTTT. It yields the protein CASSPFKGEAFF.

In this sample, this clonotype turned up a few times. The chain joins TRBV5-6 to TRBJ1-5; TRBD1 might be the D (5 bases). Germline V gives CDR1 SGHDT, CDR2 YYEEEE. V was cut by 8 bases and J by 0 bases, with 9 bases left in between. The CDR3 consists of 13 residues. The CDR3 loop is CARRGPSNQPQHF. CDR3 DNA sequence: TGTGCCAGGAGGGGTCCTAGCAATCAGCCCCAGCATTTT. Together with reference TRBV5-6 and TRBJ1-5, the CDR3 gives the full variable domain: DAGVTQSPTHLIKTRGQQVTLRCSPKSGHDTVSWYQQALGQGPQFIFQYYEEEERQRGNFPDRFSGHQFPNYSSELNVNALLLGDSALYLCARRGPSNQPQHFGDGTRLSIL.

V gene TRBV29-1 combines with J gene TRBJ2-1; TRBD2 matches at 7 bases. This CDR3 has 15 residues. With 3 bases clipped from V and 4 bases from J, the junction kept 9 bases outside the gene matches. From germline, CDR1 is SQVTM and CDR2 ANQGSEA. In DNA form, the CDR3 reads TGCAGCGTTGACAGTCGGACTAGGAGTTACAATGAGCAGTTCTTC. Translation: CSVDSRTRSYNEQFF.

The chain employs TRBV5-1 and TRBJ1-6; D gene unclear. From germline, CDR1 is SGHRS and CDR2 YFSETQ. This CDR3 comprises 15 residues. The germline V and J ends were trimmed by 3 bases and 9 bases, with 16 bases remaining between them. CDR3 amino acids: CASSSGSGNPSPLHF. The CDR3 DNA is TGCGCCAGCAGCTCGGGGTCGGGGAATCCTTCACCCCTCCACTTT. The whole variable domain, filled in from reference TRBV5-1 and TRBJ1-6, reads KAGVTQTPRYLIKTRGQQVTLSCSPISGHRSVSWYQQTPGQGLQFLFEYFSETQRNKGNFPGRFSGRQFSNSRSEMNVSTLELGDSALYLCASSSGSGNPSPLHFGNGTRLTVT.

This chain uses TRBV3-1 with TRBJ1-4; a possible D gene is TRBD1 (5 bases). The V end was cut by 0 bases, the J end by 5 bases, with 16 bases between. Germline V CDR1 and CDR2: LGHDT, YNNKEL (reference sequence). This CDR3 has 17 residues. The CDR3 DNA is TGTGCCAGCAGCCAAGAAAAATGGACTCGACAGAATGAAAAACTGTTTTTT. This sequence encodes CASSQEKWTRQNEKLFF.

This rearrangement joins TRBV3-1 to TRBJ2-7; unclear D gene. The ends were cut back, 1 base at V and 7 bases at J, with 14 bases in the middle. CDR1 and CDR2 (germline): LGHDT, YNNKEL (reference sequence). CDR3 length equals 14 residues. CDR3 in DNA: TGTGCCAGCAGCCAAGTGGGCTATAAAGCGGAGCAGTACTTC. It is translated as CASSQVGYKAEQYF.

This clonotype was detected ten times or more. V gene TRBV7-3 combines with J gene TRBJ1-1; a weak D match, TRBD1 (6 bases). CDR1 is SGHTA and CDR2 is FQGTGA in the germline V gene. V was cut by 2 bases and J by 1 base, with 8 bases left in between. CDR3 size: 14 residues. Here the CDR3 DNA reads TGTGCCAGCAGCTTAGCAGGGGCGAACACTGAAGCTTTCTTT. Protein product: CASSLAGANTEAFF.

This clonotype has ten or more counts. The CDR3 DNA is TGTGCCAGCAGCCCATTCTCCCGAGGGTCCTCCTACGAGCAGTACTTC. Its translation is CASSPFSRGSSYEQYF. This chain connects TRBV11-2 to TRBJ2-7, with TRBD2 as a possible D gene (5 bases). The ends were cut back, 5 bases at V and 0 bases at J, with 17 bases in the middle. Germline V gives CDR1 SGHAT, CDR2 FQNNGV. The CDR3 contains 16 residues.

This clonotype was observed once. This chain links TRBV5-1 with TRBJ2-3, with 8 bases identical to TRBD2. The CDR3 spans 14 residues. The V and J ends lost 7 bases and 3 bases, in that order; junction bases with no gene match: 7. Germline V gives CDR1 SGHRS, CDR2 YFSETQ. The CDR3 DNA follows: TGCGCCAGCGCTCCGCAGCGGGAGACAGATACGCAGTATTTT. Translated: CASAPQRETDTQYF. Together with reference TRBV5-1 and TRBJ2-3, the CDR3 gives the full variable domain: KAGVTQTPRYLIKTRGQQVTLSCSPISGHRSVSWYQQTPGQGLQFLFEYFSETQRNKGNFPGRFSGRQFSNSRSEMNVSTLELGDSALYLCASAPQRETDTQYFGPGTRLTVL.

This clonotype was found a few times. The rearrangement links TRBV6-5 to TRBJ2-1, with D perhaps being TRBD1 or TRBD2 (6 bases each). Germline CDR1 is MNHEY and CDR2 is SVGAGI. CDR3 length equals 15 residues. V lost 7 bases to trimming and J lost 5 bases, with 18 bases between them. The CDR3 loop is CASKLSQGTDNEQFF. CDR3 nucleotide sequence: TGTGCCAGCAAGTTGTCCCAGGGGACTGACAATGAGCAGTTCTTC.

The chain joins TRBV6-1 to TRBJ1-1; 7 bases are shared with TRBD1. CDR1 and CDR2 from the germline V gene are MNHNS and SASEGT. V shed 7 bases and J 0 bases; nucleotides not matched to a gene: 8. This CDR3 is built from 15 residues. This chain's CDR3 is CASNNRGRMNTEAFF. CDR3 nucleotide sequence: TGTGCCAGCAACAACAGGGGTCGGATGAACACTGAAGCTTTCTTT.

This sequence joins TRBV29-1 and TRBJ2-6; D is possibly TRBD1 or TRBD2 (5 bases each). CDR3 size: 16 residues. From germline, CDR1 is SQVTM and CDR2 ANQGSEA. Trimming took off 3 bases at V and 0 bases at J, with 12 bases between the two ends. The CDR3 coding sequence is TGCAGCGTTGATGGGACGTCTTGCTCTGGGGCCAACGTCCTGACTTTC. Protein product: CSVDGTSCSGANVLTF.

This clonotype was recorded many times. V and J are TRBV4-1 and TRBJ2-4; unclear D gene. Trimming took off 1 base at V and 1 base at J, with 17 bases between the two ends. Per the germline V gene, CDR1 is MGHRA and CDR2 is YSYEKL. The CDR3 loop spans 18 amino acids. CDR3 sequence: CASSQGELLGVAKNIQYF. CDR3 sequence (DNA): TGCGCCAGCAGCCAAGGGGAATTGTTGGGTGTGGCCAAAAACATTCAGTACTTC.

This clonotype was found many times. The chain has TRBV5-1 and TRBJ1-4, with D perhaps matching TRBD1 (6 bases). CDR1 and CDR2 (germline): SGHRS, YFSETQ. This CDR3 spans 13 amino acids. The germline V and J ends were trimmed by 0 bases and 14 bases, with 14 bases remaining between them. The CDR3 region is CASSLVPWDNLFF. CDR3 DNA sequence: TGCGCCAGCAGCTTGGTACCATGGGACAACCTGTTTTTT.

This clonotype came up a few times. The J gene is TRBJ1-3, the V gene TRBV4-3; no firm D call. Trimming shortened V by 0 bases and J by 0 bases, and 12 bases separated the two germline ends. Germline V lookup: CDR1 LGHNA, CDR2 YSLEER. The CDR3 is made up of 17 amino acids. The CDR3 nucleotides are TGCGCCAGCAGCCAAGATCCGGGGTTGGCCTCTGGAAACACCATATATTTT. Translated, it gives CASSQDPGLASGNTIYF.

V usage is TRBV5-1 and J usage is TRBJ2-7, with TRBD1 identical over 8 bases. Germline loops: CDR1 SGHRS, CDR2 YFSETQ. V gave up 2 bases and J gave up 5 bases; unmatched junction bases: 6. CDR3 length equals 14 residues. CDR3 loop: CASSLGAGGNEQYF. The CDR3 DNA reads TGCGCCAGCAGCTTAGGTGCAGGGGGCAACGAGCAGTACTTC.

In its sample, this clonotype was seen a few times. The CDR3 bases are TGTGCCAGCAGTTTCAAGGGGGCGTACAATGAGCAGTTCTTC. Amino acid sequence: CASSFKGAYNEQFF. V and J are TRBV12-3 or TRBV12-4 and TRBJ2-1, with 7 nucleotides matching TRBD1. Trimming at V came to 3 bases and at J to 4 bases, leaving 3 bases not matched to a gene. The CDR3 length is 14 residues.

This chain uses TRBV5-1 with TRBJ1-5; D may be TRBD1 (5 bases). The germline CDR1 and CDR2 sequences are SGHRS and YFSETQ. The germline V and J ends were trimmed by 3 bases and 4 bases, with 14 bases remaining between them. This CDR3 has 15 residues. The CDR3 sequence: CASSSTGAFNQPQHF. As DNA, the CDR3 is TGCGCCAGCAGCTCTACAGGAGCCTTTAATCAGCCCCAGCATTTT. Complete variable domain (other parts from reference TRBV5-1 and TRBJ1-5): KAGVTQTPRYLIKTRGQQVTLSCSPISGHRSVSWYQQTPGQGLQFLFEYFSETQRNKGNFPGRFSGRQFSNSRSEMNVSTLELGDSALYLCASSSTGAFNQPQHFGDGTRLSIL.

V usage is TRBV25-1 and J usage is TRBJ2-7; 8 nucleotides align to TRBD1. This CDR3 is built from 12 residues. V was pared by 8 bases and J by 5 bases, with 5 bases of the junction left unmatched. Germline CDR1 and CDR2: MGHDK and SYGVNS. The CDR3 nucleotides read TGTGCCAGCGGACAGGGTCTAAACGAGCAGTACTTC. Protein sequence: CASGQGLNEQYF.

The chain recombines TRBV5-1 with TRBJ2-7; 7 positions match TRBD1. Germline trimming cut 4 bases from V and 2 bases from J; bases unmatched to any gene: 3. Germline CDR1 SGHRS, CDR2 YFSETQ. There are 13 residues in the CDR3. The CDR3 DNA follows: TGCGCCAGCAGCGTTACAGGGGCCTACGAGCAGTACTTC. It translates to CASSVTGAYEQYF.

This rearrangement joins TRBV20-1 to TRBJ2-3; 11 bases align to TRBD2. The CDR3 totals 16 residues. Germline CDR1 and CDR2: DFQATT and SNEGSKA (reference sequence). Trimming cost V 4 bases and J 2 bases; bases outside gene matches: 8. The CDR3 sequence is CSANRSSGGNTDTQYF. CDR3 DNA: TGCAGTGCTAATCGGTCTAGCGGGGGGAACACAGATACGCAGTATTTT.